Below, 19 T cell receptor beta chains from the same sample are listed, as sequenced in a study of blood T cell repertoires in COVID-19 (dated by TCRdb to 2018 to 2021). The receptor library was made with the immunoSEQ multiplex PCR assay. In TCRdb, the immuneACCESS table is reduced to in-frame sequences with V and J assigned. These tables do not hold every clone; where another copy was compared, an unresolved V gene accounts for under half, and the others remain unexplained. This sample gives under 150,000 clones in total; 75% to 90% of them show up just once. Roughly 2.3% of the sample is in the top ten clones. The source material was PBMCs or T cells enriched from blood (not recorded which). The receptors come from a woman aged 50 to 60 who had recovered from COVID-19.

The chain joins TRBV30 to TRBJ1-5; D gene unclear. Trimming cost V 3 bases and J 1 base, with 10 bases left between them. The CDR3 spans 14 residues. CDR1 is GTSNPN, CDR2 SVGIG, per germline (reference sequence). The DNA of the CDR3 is TGTGCCTGGAGAGTCGGCGGAAGCAATCAGCCCCAGCATTTT. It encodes CAWRVGGSNQPQHF.

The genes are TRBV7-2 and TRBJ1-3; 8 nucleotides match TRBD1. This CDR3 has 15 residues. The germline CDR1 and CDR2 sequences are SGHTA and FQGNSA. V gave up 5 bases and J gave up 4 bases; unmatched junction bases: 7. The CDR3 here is CASSRDRGTGNTIYF. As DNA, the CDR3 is TGTGCCAGCAGCCGCGACAGGGGTACCGGAAACACCATATATTTT.

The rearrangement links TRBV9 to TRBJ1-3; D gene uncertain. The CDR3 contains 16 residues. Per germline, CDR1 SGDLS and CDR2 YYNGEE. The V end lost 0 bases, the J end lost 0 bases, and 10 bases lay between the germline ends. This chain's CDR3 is CASSVEVQNSGNTIYF. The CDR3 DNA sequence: TGTGCCAGCAGCGTAGAAGTTCAGAACTCTGGAAACACCATATATTTT.

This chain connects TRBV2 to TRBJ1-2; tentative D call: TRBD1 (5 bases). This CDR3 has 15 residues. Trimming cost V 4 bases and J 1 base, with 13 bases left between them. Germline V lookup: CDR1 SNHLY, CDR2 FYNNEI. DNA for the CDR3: TGTGCCAGCAGTGTGTTTCAGGGATTTAACTATGGCTACACCTTC. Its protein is CASSVFQGFNYGYTF.

CDR3 DNA: TGCGCCAGCACAGACAGGGAGCCCTACGAGCAGTACTTC. Protein: CASTDREPYEQYF. The chain couples TRBV23-1 to TRBJ2-7, with TRBD1 matching over 7 bases. TRBV23-1 belongs to the ORF category, with a function that is uncertain. The length of the CDR3 is 13 residues. V lost 7 bases to trimming and J lost 2 bases; unmatched junction nucleotides: 5.

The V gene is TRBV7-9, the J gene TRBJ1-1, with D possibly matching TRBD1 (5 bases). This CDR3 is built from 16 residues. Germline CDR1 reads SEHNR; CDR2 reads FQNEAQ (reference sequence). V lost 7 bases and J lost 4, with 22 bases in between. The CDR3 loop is CASTTDGGMTVTEAFF. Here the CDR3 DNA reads TGTGCCAGCACGACCGATGGGGGGATGACGGTCACTGAAGCTTTCTTT.

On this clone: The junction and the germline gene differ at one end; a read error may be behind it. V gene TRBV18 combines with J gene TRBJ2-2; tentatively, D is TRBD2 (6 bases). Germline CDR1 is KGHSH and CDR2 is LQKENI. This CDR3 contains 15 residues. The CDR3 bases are TGTGCCAGCTCACCAGGCCGGGGGAACATCGGGGAGCTGTTTTTT. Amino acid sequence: CASSPGRGNIGELFF.

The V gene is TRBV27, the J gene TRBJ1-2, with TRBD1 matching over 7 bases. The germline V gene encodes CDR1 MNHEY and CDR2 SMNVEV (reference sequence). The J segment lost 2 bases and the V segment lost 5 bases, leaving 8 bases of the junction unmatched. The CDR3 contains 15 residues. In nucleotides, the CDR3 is TGTGCCAGCAGTCCCCCCCCGGGACAGAACTATGGCTACACCTTC. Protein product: CASSPPPGQNYGYTF.

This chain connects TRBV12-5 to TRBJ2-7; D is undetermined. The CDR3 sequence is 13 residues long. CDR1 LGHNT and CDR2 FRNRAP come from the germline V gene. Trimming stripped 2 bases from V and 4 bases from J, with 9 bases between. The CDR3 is CASGLSWAYEQYF. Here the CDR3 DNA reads TGTGCTAGTGGTTTGTCCTGGGCATACGAGCAGTACTTC.

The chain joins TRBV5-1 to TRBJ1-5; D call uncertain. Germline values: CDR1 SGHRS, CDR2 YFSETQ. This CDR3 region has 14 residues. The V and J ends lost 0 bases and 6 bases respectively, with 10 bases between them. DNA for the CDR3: TGCGCCAGCAGCTTGGTGAGGTTTCGTCAGCCCCAGCATTTT. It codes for CASSLVRFRQPQHF.

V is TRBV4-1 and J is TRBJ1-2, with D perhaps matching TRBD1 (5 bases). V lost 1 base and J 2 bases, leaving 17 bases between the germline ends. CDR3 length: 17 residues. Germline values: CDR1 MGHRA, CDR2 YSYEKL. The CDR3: CASSQAGGGWSNYGYTF. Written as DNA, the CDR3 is TGCGCCAGCAGCCAAGCAGGCGGGGGTTGGTCCAACTATGGCTACACCTTC.

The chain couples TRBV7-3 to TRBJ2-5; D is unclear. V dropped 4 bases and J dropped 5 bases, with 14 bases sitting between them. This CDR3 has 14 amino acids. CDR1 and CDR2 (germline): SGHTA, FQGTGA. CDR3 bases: TGTGCCAGCAGCTCGTCAACAAATCCTGAGACCCAGTACTTC. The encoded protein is CASSSSTNPETQYF. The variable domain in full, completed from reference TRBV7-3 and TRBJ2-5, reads GAGVSQTPSNKVTEKGKYVELRCDPISGHTALYWYRQSLGQGPEFLIYFQGTGAADDSGLPNDRFFAVRPEGSVSTLKIQRTERGDSAVYLCASSSSTNPETQYFGPGTRLLVL.

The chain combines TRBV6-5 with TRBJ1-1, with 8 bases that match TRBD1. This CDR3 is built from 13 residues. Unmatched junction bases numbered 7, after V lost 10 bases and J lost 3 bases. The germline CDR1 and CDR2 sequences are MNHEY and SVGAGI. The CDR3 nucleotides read TGTGCCACTAGACAGGGGTTGGACACTGAAGCTTTCTTT. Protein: CATRQGLDTEAFF.

CDR3 bases: TGTGCCAGCAGCACGACGAAAGGGGGTCCGAACACCGGGGAGCTGTTTTTT. Amino acids: CASSTTKGGPNTGELFF. The chain is built from TRBV9 and TRBJ2-2; tentatively, D is TRBD1 (6 bases). The CDR3 extends over 17 amino acids. Per the germline V gene, CDR1 is SGDLS and CDR2 is YYNGEE. V was cut by 4 bases and J by 0 bases, with 16 bases left in between.

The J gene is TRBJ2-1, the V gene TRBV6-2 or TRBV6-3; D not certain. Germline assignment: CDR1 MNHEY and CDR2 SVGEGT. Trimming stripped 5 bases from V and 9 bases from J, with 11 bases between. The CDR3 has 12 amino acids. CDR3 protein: CASSDLGGEQFF. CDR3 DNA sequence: TGTGCCAGCAGTGACTTAGGCGGTGAGCAGTTCTTC.

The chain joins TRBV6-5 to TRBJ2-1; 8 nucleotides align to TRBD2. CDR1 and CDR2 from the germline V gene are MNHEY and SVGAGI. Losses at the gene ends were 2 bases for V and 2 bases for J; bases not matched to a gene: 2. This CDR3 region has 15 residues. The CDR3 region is CASSYEGLAYNEQFF. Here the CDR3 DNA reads TGTGCCAGCAGTTACGAGGGACTAGCCTACAATGAGCAGTTCTTC.

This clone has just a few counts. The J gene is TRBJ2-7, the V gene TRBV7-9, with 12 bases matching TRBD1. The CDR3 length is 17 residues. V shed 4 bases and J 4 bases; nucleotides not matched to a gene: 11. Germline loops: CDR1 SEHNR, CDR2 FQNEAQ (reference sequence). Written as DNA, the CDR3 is TGTGCCAGCAGCTCCCCGGACGGGACAGGGGGCAGGTACGAGCAGTACTTC. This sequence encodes CASSSPDGTGGRYEQYF.

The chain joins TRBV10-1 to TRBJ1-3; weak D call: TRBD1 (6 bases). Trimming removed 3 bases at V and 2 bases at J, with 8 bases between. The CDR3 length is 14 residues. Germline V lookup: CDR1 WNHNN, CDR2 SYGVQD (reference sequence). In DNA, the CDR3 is TGCGCCAGCAGTGAAGACAGGACTGGAAACACCATATATTTT. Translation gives CASSEDRTGNTIYF.

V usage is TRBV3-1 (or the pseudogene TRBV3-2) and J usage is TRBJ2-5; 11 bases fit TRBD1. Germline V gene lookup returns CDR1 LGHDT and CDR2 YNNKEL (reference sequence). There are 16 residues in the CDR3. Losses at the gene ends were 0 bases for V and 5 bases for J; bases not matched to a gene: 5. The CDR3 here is CASSQEFGTGGETQYF. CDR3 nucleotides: TGTGCCAGCAGCCAAGAGTTCGGGACAGGGGGGGAGACCCAGTACTTC.